Sequencing of this T cell receptor beta chain was carried out in a study of T cell repertoires in cytomegalovirus infection (dated by TCRdb to 2018 to 2020). For the study in its entirety: Recently identified HLA-C-restricted CMV epitopes, whose presentation resists viral immunomodulation, were targeted by peptide stimulations together with well-studied HLA-B-restricted epitopes. Donor HLA type was relevant to the analysis, because carriage of CMV infection together with the matching HLA type was indicated by public TCR beta signatures. The study at large found these results: Carriers of CMV infection plus the relevant HLA type were discriminated by the cumulative frequency of public TCR beta family members in the study cohort and in an independent roughly 370-donor cohort. The ex vivo response was dominated by HLA-C-restricted CMV-specific TCR beta clonotypes, which also provided the single most frequent clonotype in two of eight donors.

The CDR3 contains 15 residues, cysteine and phenylalanine counted. The DNA shown is the 45-base CDR3, in frame from base 1. The germline ends are 12 bases apart after V is trimmed by 0 bases and J by 3 bases. The table lists this clonotype with a few counts. Its cognate antigen has yet to be identified. No much larger clonotype is one base removed from it; base qualities were not supplied. The treatment or condition label here, explained by the study, means: in vitro stimulation with specific CMV peptide epitopes to enrich CMV-specific T cells. Sequencing was performed on an Illumina HiSeq 1500. The public reads were run again by TCRdb, first through fastp at Q25 and then through MiXCR, and only productive beta chains were kept. For every CDR3 protein sequence, its rows merge into one entry that carries the most common genes and DNA. The sample contains under 300,000 distinct CDR3 sequences, less than 25% of them found a single time. The leading ten clones occupy about 20% of the sample.

The chain links TRBV23-1 with TRBJ2-7; a tentative D match to TRBD1 spans 5 bases. TRBV23-1 is reported as an ORF; its role is uncertain. Material: cultured PBMCs, obtained from culture after CMV antigen stimulation. This receptor was obtained from a human donor in good health (CMV status not recorded). Some clones in this sample may be carry-over from other donors' samples. The nucleotide sequence reads as follows: TGCGCCAGCAGTCAATCTGACAAGGGGAACTACGAGCAGTACTTC. Its protein product is CASSQSDKGNYEQYF.